The present TCR beta chain was sequenced within a study of T cell responses to AZD1222 COVID-19 vaccine. Findings and caveats of the study: Seropositivity was recorded at baseline in only a handful of AZD1222 recipients. Repertoires were sampled only after the peak T cell response. Compared with day 0, the breadth and depth of the Spike-specific TCR repertoire rose significantly after two doses of AZD1222. Clonal diversity was possibly underestimated, and white British individuals and females predominated among donors.

Points on this clone: The antigen is unknown.

Assay: immunoSEQ multiplex PCR; the TCRdb copy retains only in-frame clones and omits some. This sample has some 100,000 clones, with around 90% found just once. Germline-derived CDR1 and CDR2 are SGDLS and YYNGEE. J was trimmed by 3 bases and V by 0 bases; bases with no gene match: 8. CDR3 size: 17 residues. The V and J genes are TRBV9 and TRBJ1-3, with 8 bases fitting TRBD1. This specimen was peripheral blood, taken on day 0 of AZD1222 vaccination. The sequence came from an adult in good health. CDR3 DNA sequence: TGTGCCAGCAGCGTAGGTCAGGGGGCTGTGTTTGGAAACACCATATATTTT. Translating it yields CASSVGQGAVFGNTIYF.